The count of the clone carrying this TCR beta chain is one. Its target is not known. From germline, CDR1 is MNHNS and CDR2 SASEGT. Deletions cut 2 bases from V and 4 bases from J, with 6 bases between. The CDR3 consists of 12 residues. Regarding treatment: roughly 10-day PBMC culture with coronavirus spike peptide pools or control peptides (ViraFEST assay). The authors replaced half the medium with fresh IL-2 medium on days 3 and 7. The Oncomine TCR Beta short-read assay was applied to DNA of cultured CD4+ T cells. TCRdb re-called the PCR reads with MiXCR, one entry per CDR3 protein. The sample includes 12,000 to 15,000 distinct CDR3 sequences, about a third of them seen just once. This sample is drawn from a study of vaccination and CD4 T cells after COVID-19. Study background: Overlapping peptides covering the spike proteins of SARS-CoV-2, HCoV-NL63, HCoV-OC43 and HCoV-229E were added to stimulate cells. A CEFX pool, an HIV-1 Nef pool, or no peptide went to control cultures.

The J gene is TRBJ2-7, the V gene TRBV6-1; D unresolved. The source material was cultured CD4+ T cells from blood. The sequence derives from a human donor with COVID-19. The CDR3 coding sequence is TGTGCCAGCAGTGAATACAGATACGAGCAGTACTTC. Its protein product is CASSEYRYEQYF.